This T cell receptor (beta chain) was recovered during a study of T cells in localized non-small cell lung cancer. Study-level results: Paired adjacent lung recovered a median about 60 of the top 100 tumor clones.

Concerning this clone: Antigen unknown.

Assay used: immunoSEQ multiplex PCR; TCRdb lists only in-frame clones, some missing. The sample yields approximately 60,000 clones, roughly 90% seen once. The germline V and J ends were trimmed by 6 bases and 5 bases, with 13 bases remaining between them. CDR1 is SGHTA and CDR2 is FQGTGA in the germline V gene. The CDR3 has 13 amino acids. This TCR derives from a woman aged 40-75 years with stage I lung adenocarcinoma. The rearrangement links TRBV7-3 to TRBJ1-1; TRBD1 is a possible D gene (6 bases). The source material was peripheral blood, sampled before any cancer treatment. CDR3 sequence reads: CASSRTGKTEAFF. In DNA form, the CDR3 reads TGTGCCAGCAGTCGAACAGGGAAAACTGAAGCTTTCTTT.